This record looks at one TCR beta chain sequence and its context. Antigen specificity is unknown. The CDR3 is made up of 15 amino acids. CDR1 and CDR2 from the germline V gene are MGHDK and SYGVNS. With 5 bases clipped from V and 6 bases from J, the junction kept 8 bases outside the gene matches. This entry is derived from a study of T cell responses to AZD1222 COVID-19 vaccine. Findings and caveats of the study: Among spike-specific TCRs, nearly half reportedly target unmutated variant regions. Two AZD1222 administrations were followed by greater Spike-specific TCR breadth and depth. The peak T cell response came first, and repertoires were sampled only after it.

Generated by immunoSEQ multiplex PCR, the TCRdb table keeps only in-frame clones and is missing some. The repertoire includes 25,000 to 30,000 clones, around 92% of them detected once, and roughly 8.1% sits in the top ten. The material sequenced was peripheral blood, taken 28 days after the second AZD1222 dose. The receptor's source is an adult who received the AZD1222 COVID-19 vaccine. V gene TRBV25-1 combines with J gene TRBJ1-2, with 11 bases lining up with TRBD1. The CDR3 sequence is CASSTPDRGLNGYTF. CDR3 DNA sequence: TGTGCCAGCAGTACCCCGGACAGGGGGCTGAATGGCTACACCTTC.